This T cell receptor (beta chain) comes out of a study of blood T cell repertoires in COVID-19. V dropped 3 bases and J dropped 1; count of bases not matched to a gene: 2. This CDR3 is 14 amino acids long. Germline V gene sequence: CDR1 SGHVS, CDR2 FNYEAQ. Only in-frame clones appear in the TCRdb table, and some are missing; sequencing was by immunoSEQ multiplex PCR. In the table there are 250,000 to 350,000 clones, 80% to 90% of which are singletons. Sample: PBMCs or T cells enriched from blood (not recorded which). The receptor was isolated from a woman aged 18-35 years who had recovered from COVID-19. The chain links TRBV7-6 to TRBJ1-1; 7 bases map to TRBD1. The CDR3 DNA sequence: TGTGCCAGCAGCTTGTACAGGGGGAACACTGAAGCTTTCTTT. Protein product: CASSLYRGNTEAFF.